This TCR beta chain was recovered during a study of blood T cell repertoires in COVID-19. Study-wide background: Researchers got acute and convalescent COVID-19 samples from the United States, Italy and Spain. From T cells, B-cell-depleted T cells, or PBMCs came the material, which was cDNA or gDNA.

Looked up from germline, CDR1 is SGHNT and CDR2 is YYREEE (reference sequence). V lost 5 bases and J lost 9; bases outside the gene matches: 10. The CDR3 runs to 15 residues. Repertoires were generated with immunoSEQ multiplex PCR, while TCRdb's copy carries only in-frame clones and drops some. The sample has about 250,000 clones, more than 70% seen once. Sample: peripheral blood. V usage is TRBV5-4 and J usage is TRBJ2-1; TRBD2 matches 11 bases. The receptor's source is a man aged 35 to 55 with active or convalescent COVID-19. The CDR3 loop is CASSLDSGGATEQFF. CDR3 DNA sequence: TGTGCCAGCAGTCTCGATAGCGGGGGGGCCACTGAGCAGTTCTTC.